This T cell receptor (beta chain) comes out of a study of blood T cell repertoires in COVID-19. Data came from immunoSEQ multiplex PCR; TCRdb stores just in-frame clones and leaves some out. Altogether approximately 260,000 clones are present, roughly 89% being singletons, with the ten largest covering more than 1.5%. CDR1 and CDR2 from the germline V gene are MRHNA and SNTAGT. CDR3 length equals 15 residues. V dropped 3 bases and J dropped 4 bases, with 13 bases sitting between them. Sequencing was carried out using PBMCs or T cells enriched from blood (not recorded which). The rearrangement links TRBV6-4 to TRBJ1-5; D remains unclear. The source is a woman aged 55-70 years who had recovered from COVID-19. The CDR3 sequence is CASSETPFSNQPQHF. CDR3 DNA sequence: TGTGCCAGCAGTGAAACCCCCTTTAGTAATCAGCCCCAGCATTTT.